The source of this T cell receptor (beta chain) is a study of shared clonotypes between healthy human individuals. TCRdb keeps only in-frame clones here, not all; method: immunoSEQ multiplex PCR. The sample yields more than 1,200,000 clones, just under 99% seen once. None of the donors, who were healthy HIV-negative adults, had recently had acute infections or vaccinations. Among the donors, all were Caucasian adults who lived in Nashville, Tennessee. V was pared by 6 bases and J by 3 bases, with 3 bases of the junction left unmatched. The CDR3 is 14 amino acids. Germline assignment: CDR1 MNHNS and CDR2 SASEGT.

Sequencing was performed on naive CD4+ T cells sorted from blood. The subset: CD45RA+ positively selected. This rearrangement joins TRBV6-1 to TRBJ2-2, with 8 bases aligning to TRBD1. This TCR came from a young man in good health. CDR3: CASRDRADTGELFF. CDR3 coding DNA: TGTGCCAGCAGGGACAGGGCGGACACCGGGGAGCTGTTTTTT.